This TCR beta chain comes out of a study of control samples from healthy donors and cancer patients. The CDR3 is made up of 13 amino acids. Germline CDR1 is LGHDT and CDR2 is YNNKEL (reference sequence). V was trimmed by 3 bases and J by 4 bases, leaving 7 bases between them. This table comes from immunoSEQ multiplex PCR, and its TCRdb copy is limited to in-frame clones, with some not included. The repertoire consists of 90,000 to 110,000 clones, with 90% occurring once and the leading ten covering about 4.2%. With respect to this clone: Other DNA sequences of this sample code for an identical CDR3.

The sequenced sample consisted of blood. This sequence was found in a human donor in good health. The donor label of this sample is uncertain. The gene calls are TRBV3-1 (or the pseudogene TRBV3-2) and TRBJ1-3; no definite D call. This CDR3 is CASSQGTGNTIYF. Here the CDR3 DNA reads TGTGCCAGCAGCCAGGGTACAGGAAACACCATATATTTT.